The T cell receptor beta chain described here comes from a study of regulatory T cells in long-lasting Graves disease. Looking at the study overall: Persistent cases were those of Graves' disease that involved over 5 years of antithyroid drugs with positive TSH receptor antibodies. Study-level findings and limits: Repertoires from persistent disease leaned toward TRBV28, TRBJ1-2 and TRBJ2-5.

As to this clonotype: Its antigen is unknown.

Indicated time point: persistent/refractory GD, antithyroid drugs over 5 years with positive TRAb. The TCR library used RNA extracted from PBMCs. The collection involved drawing around 10 milliliters of peripheral blood into EDTA tubes. The TCR beta library used iRepertoire HTBI primers with Arm-PCR amplification of CDR3. TCRdb re-derived calls from the multiplex PCR reads in MiXCR, one entry per CDR3 protein. The sample has around 500,000 distinct CDR3 sequences, less than 25% seen once. CDR1 and CDR2 (germline): SGHTA, FQGNSA. Trimming cost V 4 bases and J 2 bases, with 9 bases left between them. The CDR3 length is 13 residues.

The chain has TRBV7-2 and TRBJ2-7, with D hard to call. The TCR originated in a female donor with Graves disease. The specimen was peripheral blood mononuclear cells (PBMCs), collected when the disease was refractory, from a patient treated with antithyroid drugs. For the CDR3, the DNA is TGTGCCAGCAGCTGGGCGCAGGCCTACGAGCAGTACTTC. This translates into CASSWAQAYEQYF. Filled out from reference TRBV7-2 and TRBJ2-7, the complete variable domain reads GAGVSQSPSNKVTEKGKDVELRCDPISGHTALYWYRQSLGQGLEFLIYFQGNSAPDKSGLPSDRFSAERTGGSVSTLTIQRTQQEDSAVYLCASSWAQAYEQYFGPGTRLTVT.